One T cell receptor beta chain is described in this entry. The data are from a study of blood T cell repertoires in COVID-19. Study information: The origin of the acute and convalescent COVID-19 samples was the United States, Italy and Spain. In each case, the material was cDNA or gDNA derived from T cells, B-cell-depleted T cells, or PBMCs.

Trimming left V 5 bases short and J 0 bases short, with 17 bases between. The length of the CDR3 is 17 residues. Germline lookup yields CDR1 MNHEY and CDR2 SMNVEV (reference sequence). In the study's own analysis: It was from reference gene primer amplification that nucleated cell counts were estimated. Profiled with immunoSEQ multiplex PCR; TCRdb holds only in-frame clones, not every one. The DNA was the basis for D and trimming; V, J and clone size are from that table. The sample yields about 300,000 clones, more than 70% seen once. The clonotype was recovered from a woman aged 25 to 39 who had recovered from COVID-19. Sequenced material: peripheral blood. The chain links TRBV27 to TRBJ1-5, with D maybe TRBD1 (6 bases). CDR3 region: CASSPQPQGGSNQPQHF. The DNA of the CDR3 is TGTGCCAGCAGTCCCCAGCCACAGGGCGGTAGCAATCAGCCCCAGCATTTT.